The 28 T cell receptor beta chains below all came from one sample that was sequenced in a study of blood T cell repertoires in COVID-19. The protocol was immunoSEQ multiplex PCR, while the TCRdb copy is restricted to in-frame clones and leaves out a portion. The top ten clones hold 7% to 10% of a sample with over 150,000 clones, 65% to 90% of them seen once. Material for sequencing was peripheral blood. These receptors came from a man aged 45 to 65 with active or convalescent COVID-19.

The sample holds one count of this clone. The chain is built from TRBV7-9 and TRBJ1-2, with 10 bases fitting TRBD1. Germline assignment: CDR1 SEHNR and CDR2 FQNEAQ (reference sequence). This CDR3 region has 14 residues. The trim removed 7 bases at V and 6 bases at J, leaving 8 bases unmatched. The CDR3: CASKGDRGLDGYTF. DNA for the CDR3: TGTGCCAGCAAGGGAGACAGGGGGCTCGATGGCTACACCTTC.

In DNA, the CDR3 is TGTGCCAGCAGCCGGGACAGGGAGAACACTGAAGCTTTCTTT. Translating gives CASSRDRENTEAFF. The rearrangement joins TRBV6-5 to TRBJ1-1, with 9 bases matching TRBD1. Germline CDR1 reads MNHEY; CDR2 reads SVGAGI. Trimming at V came to 6 bases and at J to 1 base, leaving 3 bases not matched to a gene. This CDR3 comprises 14 residues.

This chain joins TRBV3-1 (or the pseudogene TRBV3-2) and TRBJ2-3, with unresolved D. From germline, CDR1 is LGHDT and CDR2 YNNKEL (reference sequence). Deletions cut 4 bases from V and 4 bases from J, with 12 bases between. This CDR3 contains 14 residues. The CDR3 sequence: CASSPGVASDTQYF. The CDR3 region has the DNA TGTGCCAGCAGCCCCGGAGTAGCATCAGATACGCAGTATTTT.

The gene calls are TRBV12-3 or TRBV12-4 and TRBJ2-5; a weak D match, TRBD1 (7 bases). Between the trimmed V and J ends, which lost 7 bases and 5 bases, there was a span of 14 bases. The CDR3 runs to 13 residues. CDR3 sequence: CASTLSGGETQYF. CDR3 in DNA: TGTGCCAGCACCCTATCAGGGGGGGAGACCCAGTACTTC.

The chain is built from TRBV29-1 and TRBJ1-2, with 8 bases matching TRBD1. The CDR3 sequence is 14 residues long. Germline trimming cut 4 bases from V and 2 bases from J; bases unmatched to any gene: 6. In germline, CDR1 is SQVTM, CDR2 ANQGSEA. This CDR3 is CSVALGTGNYGYTF. The CDR3 coding sequence is TGCAGCGTTGCCCTAGGGACAGGCAACTATGGCTACACCTTC.

Comment on this clone: Other DNA sequences in the sample encode the same CDR3. The rearrangement joins TRBV3-1 (or the pseudogene TRBV3-2) to TRBJ2-7; 8 positions agree with TRBD1. Looked up from germline, CDR1 is LGHDT and CDR2 is YNNKEL (reference sequence). V shed 2 bases, J shed 6 bases, and the junction held 0 bases outside the gene matches. CDR3 length: 12 amino acids. The CDR3 sequence is CASSQTGGEQYF. The CDR3 nucleotides read TGTGCCAGCAGCCAAACAGGGGGCGAGCAGTACTTC.

The J gene is TRBJ2-1, the V gene TRBV3-1 (or the pseudogene TRBV3-2); 10 bases match TRBD2. This CDR3 contains 15 residues. The V segment lost 4 bases and the J segment 8 bases; nucleotides outside the gene matches: 8. CDR1 is LGHDT, CDR2 YNNKEL, per germline (reference sequence). The CDR3 loop reads CASSPGTSAMDEQFF. CDR3 DNA sequence: TGTGCCAGCAGCCCCGGGACTAGCGCAATGGATGAGCAGTTCTTC.

The V gene is TRBV28, the J gene TRBJ1-5, with D perhaps TRBD1 (6 bases). CDR1 and CDR2 from the germline V gene are MDHEN and SYDVKM. Trimming took off 6 bases at V and 5 bases at J, with 17 bases between the two ends. CDR3 length: 15 residues. This CDR3 reads CASRKQDRMYQPQHF. The DNA of the CDR3 is TGTGCCAGCAGAAAACAGGACAGAATGTATCAGCCCCAGCATTTT. The whole variable domain, remainder taken from reference TRBV28 and TRBJ1-5, is DVKVTQSSRYLVKRTGEKVFLECVQDMDHENMFWYRQDPGLGLRLIYFSYDVKMKEKGDIPEGYSVSREKKERFSLILESASTNQTSMYLCASRKQDRMYQPQHFGDGTRLSIL.

The chain recombines TRBV10-3 with TRBJ1-1; TRBD1 matches at 9 bases. Germline V lookup: CDR1 ENHRY, CDR2 SYGVKD. V lost 5 bases, J lost 5 bases, and 6 bases stayed unmatched. The CDR3 contains 14 residues. CDR3 bases: TGTGCCATCAGTTGGGACAGGGATGTTACTGAAGCTTTCTTT. This encodes CAISWDRDVTEAFF.

This chain joins TRBV28 and TRBJ2-1; D may be TRBD2 (5 bases). CDR1 is MDHEN and CDR2 is SYDVKM in the germline V gene. Trimming took off 7 bases at V and 10 bases at J, with 20 bases between the two ends. CDR3 length equals 14 residues. The CDR3, as DNA: TGTGCCAGCACGGCTAGCATAATAGTAGGGGAGCAGTTCTTC. Its translation: CASTASIIVGEQFF.

V usage is TRBV2 and J usage is TRBJ1-2; D is perhaps TRBD1 (6 bases). Trimming took 9 bases from V and 7 from J, leaving 15 bases between them. The germline CDR1 and CDR2 sequences are SNHLY and FYNNEI. The CDR3 runs to 12 residues. In DNA, the CDR3 is TGTGCCAGGAAACAGGGTCTAAGTGGCTACACCTTC. As protein: CARKQGLSGYTF.

CDR3 nucleotide sequence: TGTGCCAGCAGTGTGAGCTCTGGAAACACCATATATTTT. It yields the protein CASSVSSGNTIYF. The genes are TRBV12-3 or TRBV12-4 and TRBJ1-3; D is ambiguous. V was cut by 5 bases and J by 0 bases, with 5 bases left in between. The CDR3 has 13 amino acids.

V and J are TRBV4-1 and TRBJ2-2, with 7 bases aligning to TRBD2. CDR1 and CDR2 (germline): MGHRA, YSYEKL. The trim removed 1 base at V and 7 bases at J, leaving 9 bases unmatched. This CDR3 has 16 residues. The DNA of the CDR3 is TGCGCCAGCAGCCAAGTTTTTCGCAGGGAGGGCGGGGAGCTGTTTTTT. Protein product: CASSQVFRREGGELFF.

The gene calls are TRBV15 and TRBJ1-2, with D perhaps matching TRBD1 (6 bases). CDR3 length: 14 residues. Germline CDR1 reads LNHNV; CDR2 reads YYDKDF (reference sequence). V shed 5 bases and J shed 5 bases, with 15 bases lying between them. CDR3 nucleotide sequence: TGTGCCACCAGCTCCCGGGGGGCGGTTTATGGCTACACCTTC. Translated, it gives CATSSRGAVYGYTF. Combining the CDR3 with reference TRBV15 and TRBJ1-2 gives the whole variable domain DAMVIQNPRYQVTQFGKPVTLSCSQTLNHNVMYWYQQKSSQAPKLLFHYYDKDFNNEADTPDNFQSRRPNTSFCFLDIRSPGLGDTAMYLCATSSRGAVYGYTFGSGTRLTVV.

This chain connects TRBV4-3 to TRBJ2-5; 10 bases are a match to TRBD2. The trim removed 5 bases at V and 5 bases at J, leaving 14 bases unmatched. This CDR3 has 17 amino acids. Germline V CDR1 and CDR2: LGHNA, YSLEER. The CDR3 loop reads CASSSRPAGGPGETQYF. As DNA, the CDR3 is TGCGCCAGCAGCTCAAGGCCAGCGGGGGGGCCCGGGGAGACCCAGTACTTC.

The CDR3 sequence: CASSTPNTIYF. CDR3 sequence (DNA): TGTGCCAGCAGTACTCCAAACACCATATATTTT. J is TRBJ1-3 and V is TRBV12-3 or TRBV12-4; D ambiguous. V dropped 5 bases and J dropped 6 bases, with 5 bases sitting between them. This CDR3 region has 11 residues.

The chain links TRBV24-1 to TRBJ1-2; TRBD1 matches 7 bases. Losses at the gene ends were 9 bases for V and 4 bases for J; bases not matched to a gene: 10. Germline V gene data show CDR1 as KGHDR and CDR2 as SFDVKD. CDR3 length: 14 amino acids. The CDR3 DNA is TGTGCCACCCGGACAGGCCCCTTAGGCTATGGCTACACCTTC. Residues: CATRTGPLGYGYTF.

V gene TRBV12-5 combines with J gene TRBJ2-1; TRBD1 matches at 8 bases. The trim removed 1 base at V and 4 bases at J, leaving 3 bases unmatched. CDR1 is LGHNT, CDR2 FRNRAP, per germline. This CDR3 spans 15 amino acids. The CDR3 bases are TGTGCTAGTGGTTTGGGCCAGGGGGCGTACAATGAGCAGTTCTTC. As protein: CASGLGQGAYNEQFF.

The chain is built from TRBV7-2 and TRBJ1-5; D is unclear. The CDR3 is 13 residues long. V dropped 5 bases and J dropped 4 bases, with 9 bases sitting between them. Germline lookup yields CDR1 SGHTA and CDR2 FQGNSA. Written as DNA, the CDR3 is TGTGCCAGCAGCAGGGAGGGAAATCAGCCCCAGCATTTT. It yields the protein CASSREGNQPQHF.

V is TRBV4-1 and J is TRBJ1-4; 7 nucleotides line up with TRBD1. Trimming at V came to 0 bases and at J to 7 bases, leaving 11 bases not matched to a gene. This CDR3 has 17 amino acids. CDR1 is MGHRA, CDR2 YSYEKL, per germline. The CDR3 region has the DNA TGCGCCAGCAGCCAAGAAGTCGGAGCAGGGGGTCTTGAAAAACTGTTTTTT. This gives the protein CASSQEVGAGGLEKLFF.

The rearrangement joins TRBV9 to TRBJ2-3; 7 bases line up with TRBD1. Germline V gene sequence: CDR1 SGDLS, CDR2 YYNGEE. With V trimmed by 3 bases and J by 9 bases, 16 bases remained unmatched. This CDR3 region has 16 residues. As DNA, the CDR3 is TGTGCCAGCAGCGCCCCGGAAGGGGGCGACACAATGACGCAGTATTTT. Protein sequence: CASSAPEGGDTMTQYF.

The chain employs TRBV3-1 (or the pseudogene TRBV3-2) and TRBJ2-5; a possible D gene is TRBD2 (6 bases). V was clipped by 5 bases and J by 1 base, with 17 bases between them. Germline V gene sequence: CDR1 LGHDT, CDR2 YNNKEL (reference sequence). The CDR3 is 16 amino acids. CDR3 sequence reads: CASSSEGRDFQETQYF. The CDR3 nucleotides are TGTGCCAGCAGCTCCGAGGGACGGGACTTCCAAGAGACCCAGTACTTC.

The chain is built from TRBV15 and TRBJ1-2; D is unresolved. The V gene's germline CDR1 is LNHNV and CDR2 YYDKDF (reference sequence). This CDR3 is 15 amino acids long. With 0 bases removed from V and 4 bases from J, the gap between germline ends came to 12 bases. CDR3 amino acids: CATSRDLAVAYGYTF. CDR3 DNA sequence: TGTGCCACCAGCAGAGATTTAGCAGTGGCCTATGGCTACACCTTC.

This chain links TRBV4-3 with TRBJ1-6; no definite D call. Looked up from germline, CDR1 is LGHNA and CDR2 is YSLEER. V was trimmed by 4 bases and J by 9 bases, leaving 16 bases between them. This CDR3 region has 15 residues. DNA of the CDR3: TGCGCCAGCAGCCCGAATGGGAGGGTTAGTTCACCCCTCCACTTT. Translated: CASSPNGRVSSPLHF.

V is TRBV5-1 and J is TRBJ1-1, with a weak D call TRBD1 (6 bases). CDR1 is SGHRS and CDR2 is YFSETQ in the germline V gene. This CDR3 contains 13 residues. Trimming left V 0 bases short and J 4 bases short, with 7 bases between. Here the CDR3 DNA reads TGCGCCAGCAGCTTGGTGACAGGCACTGAAGCTTTCTTT. It codes for CASSLVTGTEAFF.

This clone was found a few times. The chain joins TRBV7-9 to TRBJ2-1; 9 positions agree with TRBD2. In germline, CDR1 is SEHNR, CDR2 FQNEAQ (reference sequence). With 3 bases clipped from V and 8 bases from J, the junction kept 8 bases outside the gene matches. The CDR3 extends over 15 amino acids. The CDR3 sequence: CASSFLLAGSDEQFF. CDR3 sequence (DNA): TGTGCCAGCAGCTTCCTCCTAGCGGGAAGCGATGAGCAGTTCTTC.

The J gene is TRBJ1-4, the V gene TRBV18, with TRBD1 identical over 9 bases. Germline loops: CDR1 KGHSH, CDR2 LQKENI. Trimming took 3 bases from V and 1 from J; bases not matched to a gene: 3. The CDR3 consists of 16 residues. CDR3 residues: CASSPGQGGTNEKLFF. The CDR3 coding sequence is TGTGCCAGCTCACCGGGACAGGGAGGAACTAATGAAAAACTGTTTTTT.

The rearrangement joins TRBV29-1 to TRBJ2-1; 8 bases match TRBD1. CDR3 length: 11 residues. Germline V gene sequence: CDR1 SQVTM, CDR2 ANQGSEA. With V trimmed by 7 bases and J by 9 bases, 5 bases remained unmatched. CDR3 loop: CSGAGGPEQFF. The CDR3 DNA sequence: TGCAGCGGCGCAGGGGGCCCTGAGCAGTTCTTC.